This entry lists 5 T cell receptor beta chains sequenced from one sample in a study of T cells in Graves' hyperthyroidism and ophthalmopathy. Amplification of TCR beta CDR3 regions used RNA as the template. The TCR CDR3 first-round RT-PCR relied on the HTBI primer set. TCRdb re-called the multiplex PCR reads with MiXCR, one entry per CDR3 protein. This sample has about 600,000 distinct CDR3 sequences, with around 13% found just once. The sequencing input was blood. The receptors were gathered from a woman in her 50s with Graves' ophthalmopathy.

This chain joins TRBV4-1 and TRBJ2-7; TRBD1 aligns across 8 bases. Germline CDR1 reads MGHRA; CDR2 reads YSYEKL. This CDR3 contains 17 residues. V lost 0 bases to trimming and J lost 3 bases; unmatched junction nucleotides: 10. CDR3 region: CASSQEGSRGRGYEQYF. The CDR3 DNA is TGCGCCAGCAGCCAAGAAGGAAGCAGGGGGCGAGGCTACGAGCAGTACTTC.

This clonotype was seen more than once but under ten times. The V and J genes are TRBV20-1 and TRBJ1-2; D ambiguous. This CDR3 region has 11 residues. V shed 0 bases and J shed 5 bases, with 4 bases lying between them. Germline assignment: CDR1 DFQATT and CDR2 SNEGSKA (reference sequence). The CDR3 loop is CSARDSYGYTF. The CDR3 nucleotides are TGCAGTGCTAGAGACAGTTATGGCTACACCTTC.

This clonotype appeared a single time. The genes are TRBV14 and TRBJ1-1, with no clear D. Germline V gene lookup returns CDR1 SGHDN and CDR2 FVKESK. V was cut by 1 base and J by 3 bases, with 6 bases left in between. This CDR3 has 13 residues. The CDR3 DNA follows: TGTGCCAGCAGCCAAGCGAGTTACACTGAAGCTTTCTTT. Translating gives CASSQASYTEAFF.

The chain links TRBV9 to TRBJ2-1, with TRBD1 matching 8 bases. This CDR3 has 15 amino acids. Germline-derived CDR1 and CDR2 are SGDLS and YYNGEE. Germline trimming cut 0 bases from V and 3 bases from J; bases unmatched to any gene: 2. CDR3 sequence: CASSVGTGHYNEQFF. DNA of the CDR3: TGTGCCAGCAGCGTAGGGACAGGGCACTACAATGAGCAGTTCTTC. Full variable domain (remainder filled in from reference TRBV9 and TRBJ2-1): DSGVTQTPKHLITATGQRVTLRCSPRSGDLSVYWYQQSLDQGLQFLIQYYNGEERAKGNILERFSAQQFPDLHSELNLSSLELGDSALYFCASSVGTGHYNEQFFGPGTRLTVL.

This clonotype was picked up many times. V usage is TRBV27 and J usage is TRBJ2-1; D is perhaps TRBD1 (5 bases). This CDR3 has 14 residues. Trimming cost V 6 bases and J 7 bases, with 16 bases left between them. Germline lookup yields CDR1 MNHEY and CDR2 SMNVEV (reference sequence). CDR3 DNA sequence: TGTGCCAGCAGAACCCAGGGCCTGGTGAATGAGCAGTTCTTC. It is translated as CASRTQGLVNEQFF.